The entry below gives a single T cell receptor beta chain sequence along with its context. The sample comes from a study of blood T cell repertoires in COVID-19. Germline V gene sequence: CDR1 MDHEN, CDR2 SYDVKM. The V and J ends lost 6 bases and 4 bases respectively, with 3 bases between them. The CDR3 contains 11 residues. Sequencing used immunoSEQ multiplex PCR; TCRdb keeps in-frame clones, though not all of them. The sample carries just over 300,000 clones, about 90% recorded once. The specimen sequenced was peripheral blood. This clonotype originated in a woman aged 30 to 39 with COVID-19, enrolled during active disease. The chain is built from TRBV28 and TRBJ2-2; D gene unclear. CDR3 amino acids: CASSGTGELFF. The CDR3 coding sequence is TGTGCCAGCAGCGGCACCGGGGAGCTGTTTTTT.